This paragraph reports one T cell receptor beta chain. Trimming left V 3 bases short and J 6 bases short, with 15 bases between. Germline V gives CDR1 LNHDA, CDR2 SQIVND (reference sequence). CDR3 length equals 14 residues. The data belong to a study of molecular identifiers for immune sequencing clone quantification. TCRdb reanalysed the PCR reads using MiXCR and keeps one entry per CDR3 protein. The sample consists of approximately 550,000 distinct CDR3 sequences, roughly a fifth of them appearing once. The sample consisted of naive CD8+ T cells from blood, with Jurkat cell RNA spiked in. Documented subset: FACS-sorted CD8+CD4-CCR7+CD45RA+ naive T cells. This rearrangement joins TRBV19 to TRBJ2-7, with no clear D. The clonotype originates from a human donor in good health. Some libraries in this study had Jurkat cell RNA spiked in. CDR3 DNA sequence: TGTGCCAGTAGTATGTGGGTACAAGGTACCGAGCAGTACTTC. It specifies CASSMWVQGTEQYF.